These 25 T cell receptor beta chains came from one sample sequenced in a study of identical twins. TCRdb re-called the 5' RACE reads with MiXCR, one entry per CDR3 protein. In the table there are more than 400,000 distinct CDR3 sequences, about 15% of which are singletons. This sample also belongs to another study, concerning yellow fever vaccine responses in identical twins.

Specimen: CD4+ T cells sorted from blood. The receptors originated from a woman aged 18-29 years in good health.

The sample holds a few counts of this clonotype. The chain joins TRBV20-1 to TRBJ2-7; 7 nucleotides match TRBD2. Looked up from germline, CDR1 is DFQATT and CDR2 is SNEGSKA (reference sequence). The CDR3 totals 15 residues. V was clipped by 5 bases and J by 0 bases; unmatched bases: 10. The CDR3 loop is CSAARVVAGSYEQYV. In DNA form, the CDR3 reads TGCAGTGCTGCCCGCGTCGTAGCGGGCTCCTACGAGCAGTACGTC.

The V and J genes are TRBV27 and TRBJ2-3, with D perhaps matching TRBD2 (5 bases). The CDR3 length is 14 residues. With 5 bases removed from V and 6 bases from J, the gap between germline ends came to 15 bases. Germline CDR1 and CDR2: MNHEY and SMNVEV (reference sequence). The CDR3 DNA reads TGTGCCAGCAGTCCACGGGTCACGGGGGATACGCAGTATTTT. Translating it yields CASSPRVTGDTQYF.

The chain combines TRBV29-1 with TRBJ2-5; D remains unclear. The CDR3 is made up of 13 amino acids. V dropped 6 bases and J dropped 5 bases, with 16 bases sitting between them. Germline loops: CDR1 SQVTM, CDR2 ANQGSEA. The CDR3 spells CSVPFASWETQYF. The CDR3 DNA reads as TGCAGCGTCCCGTTCGCCTCGTGGGAGACCCAGTACTTC. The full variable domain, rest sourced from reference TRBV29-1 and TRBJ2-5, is SAVISQKPSRDICQRGTSLTIQCQVDSQVTMMFWYRQQPGQSLTLIATANQGSEATYESGFVIDKFPISRPNLTFSTLTVSNMSPEDSSIYLCSVPFASWETQYFGPGTRLLVL.

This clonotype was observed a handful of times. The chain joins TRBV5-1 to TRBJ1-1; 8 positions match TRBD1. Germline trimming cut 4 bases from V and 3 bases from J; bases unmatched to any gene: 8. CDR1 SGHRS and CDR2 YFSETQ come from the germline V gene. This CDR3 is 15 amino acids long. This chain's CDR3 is CASSATGEPYTEAFF. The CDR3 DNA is TGCGCCAGCAGCGCGACAGGGGAACCCTACACTGAAGCTTTCTTT.

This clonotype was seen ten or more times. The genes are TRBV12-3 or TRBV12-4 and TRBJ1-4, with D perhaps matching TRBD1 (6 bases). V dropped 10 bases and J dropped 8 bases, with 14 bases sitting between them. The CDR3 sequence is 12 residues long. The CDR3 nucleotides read TGTGCCATCCGGGGGGCGAGGGAAAAACTGTTTTTT. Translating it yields CAIRGAREKLFF.

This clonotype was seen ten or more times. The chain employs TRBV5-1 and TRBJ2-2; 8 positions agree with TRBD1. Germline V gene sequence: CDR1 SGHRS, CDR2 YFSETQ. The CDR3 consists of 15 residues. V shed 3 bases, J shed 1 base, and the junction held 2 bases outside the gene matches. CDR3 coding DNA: TGCGCCAGCAGCTCCGGGACAGGGAACACCGGGGAGCTGTTTTTT. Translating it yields CASSSGTGNTGELFF.

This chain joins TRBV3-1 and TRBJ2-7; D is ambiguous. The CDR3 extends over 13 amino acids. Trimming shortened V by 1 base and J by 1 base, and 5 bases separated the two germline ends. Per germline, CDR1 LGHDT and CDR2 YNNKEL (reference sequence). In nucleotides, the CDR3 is TGTGCCAGCAGCCAAGTAGAATCCTACGAGCAGTACTTC. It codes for CASSQVESYEQYF.

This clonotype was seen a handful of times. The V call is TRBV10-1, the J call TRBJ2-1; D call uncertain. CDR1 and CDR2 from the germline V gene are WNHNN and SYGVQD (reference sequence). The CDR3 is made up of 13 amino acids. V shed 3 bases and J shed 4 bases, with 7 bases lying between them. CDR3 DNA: TGCGCCAGCAGTGAACAGCTATACAATGAGCAGTTCTTC. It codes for CASSEQLYNEQFF.

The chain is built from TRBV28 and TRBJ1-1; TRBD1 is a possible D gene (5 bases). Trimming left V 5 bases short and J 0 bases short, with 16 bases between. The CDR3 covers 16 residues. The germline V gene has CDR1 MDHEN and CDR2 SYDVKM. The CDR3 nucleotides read TGTGCCAGCAGTCCCTTGAGGGGAGTGTTGAACACTGAAGCTTTCTTT. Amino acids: CASSPLRGVLNTEAFF.

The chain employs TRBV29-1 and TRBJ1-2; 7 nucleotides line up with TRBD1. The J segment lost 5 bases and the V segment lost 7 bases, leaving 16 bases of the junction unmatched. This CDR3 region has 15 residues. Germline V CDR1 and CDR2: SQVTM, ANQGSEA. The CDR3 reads CSALVGDRKVYGYTF. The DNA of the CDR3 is TGCAGCGCCCTAGTCGGGGACAGAAAGGTTTATGGCTACACCTTC.

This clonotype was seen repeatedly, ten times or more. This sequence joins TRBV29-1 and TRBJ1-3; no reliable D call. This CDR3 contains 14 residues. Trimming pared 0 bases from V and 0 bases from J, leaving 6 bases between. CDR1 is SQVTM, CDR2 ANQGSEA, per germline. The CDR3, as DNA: TGCAGCGTTGAAGATCTGAGCTCTGGAAACACCATATATTTT. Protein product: CSVEDLSSGNTIYF.

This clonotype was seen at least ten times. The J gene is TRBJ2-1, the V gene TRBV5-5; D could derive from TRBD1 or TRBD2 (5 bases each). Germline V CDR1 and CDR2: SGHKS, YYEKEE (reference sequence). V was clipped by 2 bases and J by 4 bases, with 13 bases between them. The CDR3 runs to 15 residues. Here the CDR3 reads CASSFQGREYNEQFF. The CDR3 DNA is TGTGCCAGCAGCTTCCAGGGAAGGGAGTACAATGAGCAGTTCTTC.

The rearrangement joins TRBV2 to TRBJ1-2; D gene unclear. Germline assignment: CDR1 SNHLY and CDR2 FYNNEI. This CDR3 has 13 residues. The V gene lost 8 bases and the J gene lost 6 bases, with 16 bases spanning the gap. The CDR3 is CASALLGTDGYTF. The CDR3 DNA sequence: TGTGCCAGCGCATTACTGGGTACGGATGGCTACACCTTC.

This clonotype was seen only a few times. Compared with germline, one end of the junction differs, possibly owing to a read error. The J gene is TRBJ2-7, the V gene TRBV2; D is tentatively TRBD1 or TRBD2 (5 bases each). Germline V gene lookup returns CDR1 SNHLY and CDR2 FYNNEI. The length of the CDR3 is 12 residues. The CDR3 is CASSEAGFQGDF. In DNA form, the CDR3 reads TGTGCCAGCAGTGAAGCGGGGTTTCAGGGAGACTTC.

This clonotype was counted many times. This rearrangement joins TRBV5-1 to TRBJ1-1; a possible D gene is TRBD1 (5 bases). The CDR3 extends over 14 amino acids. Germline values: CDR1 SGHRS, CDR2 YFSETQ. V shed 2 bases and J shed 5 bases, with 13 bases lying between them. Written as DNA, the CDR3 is TGCGCCAGCAGCTTCGGGCAGGGCGGAACTGAAGCTTTCTTT. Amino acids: CASSFGQGGTEAFF. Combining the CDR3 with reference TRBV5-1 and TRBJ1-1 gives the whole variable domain KAGVTQTPRYLIKTRGQQVTLSCSPISGHRSVSWYQQTPGQGLQFLFEYFSETQRNKGNFPGRFSGRQFSNSRSEMNVSTLELGDSALYLCASSFGQGGTEAFFGQGTRLTVV.

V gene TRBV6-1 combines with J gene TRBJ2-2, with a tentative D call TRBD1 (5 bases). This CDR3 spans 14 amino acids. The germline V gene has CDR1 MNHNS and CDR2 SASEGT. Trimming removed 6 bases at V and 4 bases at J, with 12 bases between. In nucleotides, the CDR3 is TGTGCCAGCAGCCCTCTAGGGGCCACCGGGGAGCTGTTTTTT. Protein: CASSPLGATGELFF.

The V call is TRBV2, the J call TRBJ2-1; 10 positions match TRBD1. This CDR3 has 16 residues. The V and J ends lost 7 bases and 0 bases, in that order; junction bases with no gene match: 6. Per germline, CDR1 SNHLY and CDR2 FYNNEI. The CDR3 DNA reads TGTGCCAGCATGGGGACAGGGGCGACCTCCTACAATGAGCAGTTCTTC. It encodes CASMGTGATSYNEQFF.

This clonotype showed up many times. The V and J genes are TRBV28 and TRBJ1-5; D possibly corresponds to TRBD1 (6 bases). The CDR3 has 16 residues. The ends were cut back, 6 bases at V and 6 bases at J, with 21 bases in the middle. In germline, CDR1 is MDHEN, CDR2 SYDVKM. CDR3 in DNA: TGTGCCAGCAGCCCAAGGGGGGGGCCGATCAGTCAGCCCCAGCATTTT. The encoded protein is CASSPRGGPISQPQHF. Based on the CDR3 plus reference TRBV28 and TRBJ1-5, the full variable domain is DVKVTQSSRYLVKRTGEKVFLECVQDMDHENMFWYRQDPGLGLRLIYFSYDVKMKEKGDIPEGYSVSREKKERFSLILESASTNQTSMYLCASSPRGGPISQPQHFGDGTRLSIL.

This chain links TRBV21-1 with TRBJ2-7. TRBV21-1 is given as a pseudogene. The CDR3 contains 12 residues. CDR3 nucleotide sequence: TGTGCCAGCAGGACAGGGCTGCGAGAGCAGTACGTC. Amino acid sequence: CASRTGLREQYV.

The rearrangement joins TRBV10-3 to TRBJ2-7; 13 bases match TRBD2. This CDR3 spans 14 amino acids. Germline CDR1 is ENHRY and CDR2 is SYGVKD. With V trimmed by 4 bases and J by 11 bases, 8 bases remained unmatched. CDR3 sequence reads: CAISGGTSGISEYF. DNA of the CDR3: TGTGCCATCAGTGGAGGGACTAGCGGGATCTCAGAGTACTTC.

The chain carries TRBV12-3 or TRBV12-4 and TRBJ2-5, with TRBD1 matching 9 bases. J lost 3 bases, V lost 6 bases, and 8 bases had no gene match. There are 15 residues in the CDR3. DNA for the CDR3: TGTGCCAGCAGAGAGGGGACAGGGAGAAAAGAGACCCAGTACTTC. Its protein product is CASREGTGRKETQYF.

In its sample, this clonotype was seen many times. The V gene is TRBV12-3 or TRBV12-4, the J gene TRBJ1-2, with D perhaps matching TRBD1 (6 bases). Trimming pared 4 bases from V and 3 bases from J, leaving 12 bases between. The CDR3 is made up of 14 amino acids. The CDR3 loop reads CASSYTGMDYGYTF. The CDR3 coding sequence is TGTGCCAGCAGTTATACAGGGATGGACTATGGCTACACCTTC.

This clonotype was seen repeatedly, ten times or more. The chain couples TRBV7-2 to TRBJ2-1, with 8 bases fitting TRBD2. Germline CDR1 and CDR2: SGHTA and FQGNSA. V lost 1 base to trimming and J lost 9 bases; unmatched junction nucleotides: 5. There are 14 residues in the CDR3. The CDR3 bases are TGTGCCAGCAGCTTAGTGGTTAGCGGGACTGAGCAGTTCTTC. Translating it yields CASSLVVSGTEQFF.

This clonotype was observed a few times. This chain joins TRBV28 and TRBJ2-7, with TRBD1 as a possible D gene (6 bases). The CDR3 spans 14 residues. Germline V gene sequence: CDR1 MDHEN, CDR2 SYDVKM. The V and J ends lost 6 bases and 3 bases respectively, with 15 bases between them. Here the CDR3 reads CASRPEGVSYEQYF. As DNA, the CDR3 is TGTGCCAGCAGGCCCGAGGGGGTAAGCTACGAGCAGTACTTC.

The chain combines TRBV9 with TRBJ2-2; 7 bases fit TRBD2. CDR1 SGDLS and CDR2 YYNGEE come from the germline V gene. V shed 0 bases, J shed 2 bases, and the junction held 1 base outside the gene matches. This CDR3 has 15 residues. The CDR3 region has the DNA TGTGCCAGCAGCGTAGCTAGCGGAAACACCGGGGAGCTGTTTTTT. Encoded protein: CASSVASGNTGELFF.